This is a list of T cell receptor beta chains from one sample in a study of cytomegalovirus exposure and HLA in healthy donors. Profiled with immunoSEQ multiplex PCR; TCRdb holds only in-frame clones, not every one. This listing includes 95,000 to 150,000 clones. Sequenced sample: PBMCs. Receptors originate from a man between 25 and 39 years old in good health and CMV-seronegative. Both conserved end residues are part of each CDR3. The D gene is left open where the match is weak.

TRBV11-2	TRBD2	TRBJ2-1	TGTGCCAGCAGATGGACTAGCGGGACCACCTACAATGAGCAGTTCTTC	CASRWTSGTTYNEQFF
TRBV28	TRBD2	TRBJ2-5	TGTGCCAGCAGTTGGCTGCGGACTAGCGGGGGGGGCAGGGGAGAGACCCAGTACTTC	CASSWLRTSGGGRGETQYF
TRBV5-6	-	TRBJ1-1	TGTGCCAGCAGCTTGGTTGGGACACCGCCGGAAGCTTTCTTT	CASSLVGTPPEAFF
TRBV9	TRBD2	TRBJ2-7	TGTGCCAGCAGCCCTCGCCTAGCGGGAGAGGGCTCCTACGAGCAGTACTTC	CASSPRLAGEGSYEQYF
TRBV5-5	-	TRBJ1-2	TGTGCCAGCAGCAACCGGATACAGGGAATAGGCTACACCTTC	CASSNRIQGIGYTF
TRBV6-5	-	TRBJ2-7	TGTGCCAGCAGGCGGGACGGTACAACCTACGAGCAGTACTTC	CASRRDGTTYEQYF
TRBV7-3	-	TRBJ1-1	TGTGCCAGCAGTATGGACAGCTACACTGAAGCTTTCTTT	CASSMDSYTEAFF
TRBV6-5	-	TRBJ1-2	TGTGCCAGCAGCCCGGGGGGAGATGGCTACACCTTC	CASSPGGDGYTF
TRBV19	-	TRBJ2-2	TGTGCCAGTAGTATAAAGCGACCCTTCCCCGGGGAGCTGTTTTTT	CASSIKRPFPGELFF
TRBV5-1	-	TRBJ1-1	TGCGCCAGCAGCTTGGGCCCCCTGGGTCGGGACAAGAACACTGAAGCTTTCTTT	CASSLGPLGRDKNTEAFF
TRBV2	TRBD1	TRBJ2-7	TGTGCCAGCAGTCCAGACAGGGGGTTCTACGAGCAGTACTTC	CASSPDRGFYEQYF
TRBV27	TRBD1	TRBJ1-6	TGTGCCAGCAAAGGCGCGGGACAGATTCGGGTACCCCTCCACTTT	CASKGAGQIRVPLHF
TRBV4-1	-	TRBJ1-5	TGCGCCAGCAGCCAAGATATGAGGTGGGGGGGCAATCAGCCCCAGCATTTT	CASSQDMRWGGNQPQHF
TRBV27	-	TRBJ2-1	TGTGCCAGCAGTTTATCGGGCCAGGGGAACAATGAGCAGTTCTTC	CASSLSGQGNNEQFF
TRBV4-1	-	TRBJ2-1	TGCGCCAGCAGCATACTCCCGGGACTCGATGTTTACAATGAGCAGTTCTTC	CASSILPGLDVYNEQFF
TRBV4-3	-	TRBJ2-1	TGCGCCAGCAGCCCCCGGTCGGGTAGTTACGATGAGCAGTTCTTC	CASSPRSGSYDEQFF
TRBV5-1	-	TRBJ2-1	TGCGCCAGCAGCTTGGCTTGGAGCTCCTACAATGAGCAGTTCTTC	CASSLAWSSYNEQFF
TRBV7-9	-	TRBJ2-7	TGTGCCAGCAGCCTCCGGACAGACTCCTACGAGCAGTACTTC	CASSLRTDSYEQYF
TRBV5-1	TRBD1	TRBJ1-3	TGCGCCAGCAGCTCCAGTCCAGGGGGTCGAAACACCATATATTTT	CASSSSPGGRNTIYF
TRBV7-6	TRBD1	TRBJ2-7	TGTGCCAGCAGCTCCCGACAGGGTGTAACCTACGAGCAGTACTTC	CASSSRQGVTYEQYF
TRBV6-1	TRBD2	TRBJ2-5	TGTGCCAGCAGTGACGTCCCGGGAGGGAGCCAGTACTTC	CASSDVPGGSQYF
TRBV4-2	TRBD2	TRBJ2-7	TGTGCCAGCAGCCCATCTCTAGCGGTTAAGCCCTACGAGCAGTACTTC	CASSPSLAVKPYEQYF
TRBV5-8	TRBD1	TRBJ2-7	TGTGCCAGCAGCTTCCGGGACAGGGCTCGTTACGAGCAGTACTTC	CASSFRDRARYEQYF
TRBV29-1	TRBD2	TRBJ2-1	TGCAGCGTTGAACCGGTACTAGCGGGAGACTACAATGAGCAGTTCTTC	CSVEPVLAGDYNEQFF
TRBV27	-	TRBJ2-3	TGTGCCAGCAGTCCCTCAGCGGAGGACACAGATACGCAGTATTTT	CASSPSAEDTDTQYF
TRBV12-5	-	TRBJ2-2	TGTGCTAGTGGTTTGGTGACAGGACCCGACACCGGGGAGCTGTTTTTT	CASGLVTGPDTGELFF
TRBV10-3	-	TRBJ2-5	TGTGCCATCAGTGAGACCGGGGATATAGGTGGGACCCAGTACTTC	CAISETGDIGGTQYF
TRBV6-6	TRBD1	TRBJ1-1	TGTGCCAGCAGCCGTGGACAGGGAACTGAAGCTTTCTTT	CASSRGQGTEAFF